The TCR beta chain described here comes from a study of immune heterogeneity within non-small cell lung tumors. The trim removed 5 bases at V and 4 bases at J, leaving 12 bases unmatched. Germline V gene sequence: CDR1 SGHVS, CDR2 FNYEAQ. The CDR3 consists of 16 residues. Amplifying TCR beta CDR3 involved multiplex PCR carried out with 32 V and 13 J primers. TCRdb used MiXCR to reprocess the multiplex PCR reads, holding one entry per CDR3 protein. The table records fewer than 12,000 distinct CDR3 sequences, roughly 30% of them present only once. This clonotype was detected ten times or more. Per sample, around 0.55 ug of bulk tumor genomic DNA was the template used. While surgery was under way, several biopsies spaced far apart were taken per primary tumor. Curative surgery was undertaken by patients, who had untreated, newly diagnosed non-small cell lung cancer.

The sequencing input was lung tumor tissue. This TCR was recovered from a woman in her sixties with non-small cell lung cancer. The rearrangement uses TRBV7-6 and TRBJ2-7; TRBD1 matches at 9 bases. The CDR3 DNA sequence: TGTGCCAGCAGCCCCTGGACAGGGGTAGACTCTTACGAGCAGTACTTC. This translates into CASSPWTGVDSYEQYF.